Listed below are T cell receptor beta chains from one sample, sequenced in a study of glioma-infiltrating T cells after dendritic cell vaccination. Sequencing used immunoSEQ multiplex PCR; TCRdb keeps in-frame clones, though not all of them. The data hold over 80,000 clones, with 75% to 85% observed a single time. The specimen was blood, collected after dendritic cell vaccination. Source of these receptors: a human donor with glioblastoma. The CDR3 runs from the conserved cysteine through the conserved F or W. The D gene is left open where the match is weak. Clone size is given for some rows only: seen once, a few or many times, or a class if the clone is expanded.

j_call	v_call	d_call	clone_size	cdr3_aa	cdr3_nt
TRBJ2-5	TRBV5-6	-	few	CASSLRGLKTQYF	TGTGCCAGCAGCTTACGGGGACTCAAGACCCAGTACTTC
TRBJ2-5	TRBV4-1	-	-	CASSQGVATSQYF	TGCGCCAGCAGCCAGGGGGTAGCGACTAGCCAGTACTTC
TRBJ2-5	TRBV30	TRBD2	-	CAWTSGSRETQYF	TGTGCCTGGACTAGCGGGAGTAGAGAGACCCAGTACTTC
TRBJ2-1	TRBV7-7	TRBD2	-	CASSLLLPGTSGAPSSYNEQFF	TGTGCCAGCAGCTTATTGCTCCCTGGGACTAGCGGGGCCCCGAGCTCCTACAATGAGCAGTTCTTC
TRBJ1-4	TRBV2	TRBD1	-	CASSETGGSFEKLFF	TGTGCCAGCAGTGAGACAGGGGGCTCATTTGAAAAACTGTTTTTT
TRBJ2-2	TRBV6-5	-	-	CASSYGSFGELFF	TGTGCCAGCAGTTACGGTAGTTTCGGGGAGCTGTTTTTT
TRBJ2-7	TRBV5-6	-	-	CASSLSGDSYEQYF	TGTGCCAGCAGCTTGTCGGGGGACTCCTACGAGCAGTACTTC
TRBJ2-3	TRBV15	-	-	CATSRGNRVSDTQYF	TGTGCCACCAGCAGAGGAAACAGGGTGTCTGATACGCAGTATTTT
TRBJ1-5	TRBV19	TRBD1	-	CASSKWTGGVNQPQHF	TGTGCCAGTAGTAAGTGGACAGGGGGCGTCAATCAGCCCCAGCATTTT
TRBJ2-3	TRBV7-9	-	-	CASLLKGGATDTQYF	TGTGCCAGCTTATTAAAGGGGGGGGCAACAGATACGCAGTATTTT
TRBJ1-5	TRBV7-7	-	-	CASSLALGQPQHF	TGTGCCAGCAGCTTAGCGCTAGGTCAGCCCCAGCATTTT
TRBJ1-2	TRBV7-8	-	-	CASSLVSGAGGYGYTF	TGTGCCAGCAGCTTAGTATCCGGGGCGGGAGGCTATGGCTACACCTTC